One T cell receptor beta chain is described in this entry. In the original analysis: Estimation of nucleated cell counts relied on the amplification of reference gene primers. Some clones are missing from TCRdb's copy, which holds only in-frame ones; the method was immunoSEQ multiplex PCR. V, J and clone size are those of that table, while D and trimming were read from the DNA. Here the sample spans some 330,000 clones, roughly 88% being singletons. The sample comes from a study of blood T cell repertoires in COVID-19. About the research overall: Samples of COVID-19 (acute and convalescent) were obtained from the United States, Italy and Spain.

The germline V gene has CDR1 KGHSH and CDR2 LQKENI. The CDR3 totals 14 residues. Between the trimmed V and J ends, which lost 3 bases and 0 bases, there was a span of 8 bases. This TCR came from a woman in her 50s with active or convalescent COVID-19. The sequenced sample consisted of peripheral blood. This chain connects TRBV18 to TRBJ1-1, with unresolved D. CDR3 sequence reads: CASSPSGLNTEAFF. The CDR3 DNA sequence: TGTGCCAGCTCACCTAGCGGATTGAACACTGAAGCTTTCTTT.